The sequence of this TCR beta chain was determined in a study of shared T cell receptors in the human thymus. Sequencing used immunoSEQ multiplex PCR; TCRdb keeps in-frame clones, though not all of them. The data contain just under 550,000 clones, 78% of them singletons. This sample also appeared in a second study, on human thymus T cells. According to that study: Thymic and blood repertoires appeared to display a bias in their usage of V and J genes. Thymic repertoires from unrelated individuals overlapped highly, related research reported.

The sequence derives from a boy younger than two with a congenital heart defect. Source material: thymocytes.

The CDR3 protein is CASSLRSPRTSGNYEQYF. CDR3 coding DNA: TGTGCCAGCAGCCTCCGGAGCCCTCGGACTAGCGGCAACTACGAGCAGTACTTC. The chain combines TRBV5-4 with TRBJ2-7; 10 nucleotides line up with TRBD2. The CDR3 length is 18 residues. CDR1 is SGHNT, CDR2 YYREEE, per germline (reference sequence). Trimming removed 4 bases from V and 3 bases from J; junction bases left unmatched: 16.